This T cell receptor beta chain comes out of a study of Graves' ophthalmopathy and Graves' hyperthyroidism. With 6 bases clipped from V and 3 bases from J, the junction kept 8 bases outside the gene matches. Germline V gene sequence: CDR1 SGHTA, CDR2 FQGNSA. CDR3 length: 14 amino acids. RNA transcripts yielded amplified TCR beta CDR3 regions. Amplification began with first-round RT-PCR using HTBI primers, then second-round multiplex PCR was performed. TCRdb re-derived calls from the multiplex PCR reads in MiXCR, one entry per CDR3 protein. The sample lists 350,000 to 450,000 distinct CDR3 sequences, approximately 20% occurring once. This clonotype was counted many times.

Sequenced input: peripheral blood. V is TRBV7-2 and J is TRBJ2-7; 7 bases align to TRBD2. This TCR was recovered from a woman under 30 with Graves' ophthalmopathy. In nucleotides, the CDR3 is TGTGCCAGCAGTCAATCGGGGGGATTCTACGAGCAGTACTTC. Translated, it gives CASSQSGGFYEQYF. The entire variable domain, with the rest obtained from reference TRBV7-2 and TRBJ2-7, is as follows: GAGVSQSPSNKVTEKGKDVELRCDPISGHTALYWYRQSLGQGLEFLIYFQGNSAPDKSGLPSDRFSAERTGGSVSTLTIQRTQQEDSAVYLCASSQSGGFYEQYFGPGTRLTVT.